A selection of T cell receptor beta chains follows, all from one sample in a study of cytomegalovirus exposure and HLA in healthy donors. The method was immunoSEQ multiplex PCR; TCRdb's version includes in-frame clones alone and lacks a portion of them. The sample contains some 270,000 clones, 65% to 90% of which appear only once. Input material: PBMCs. The receptor source for this set is a woman aged 18 to 35 in good health and CMV-seronegative. CDR3s include the opening cysteine and the closing phenylalanine or tryptophan. Each record gives: J gene, D gene, clone size, V gene, CDR3 protein, CDR3 DNA. A D gene is named only where the DNA matches it firmly. Clone size is given for some rows only: seen once, a few or many times, or a class if the clone is expanded.

TRBJ1-1,.,.,TRBV5-1,CASSLGMNTEAFF,TGCGCCAGCAGCTTGGGTATGAACACTGAAGCTTTCTTT
TRBJ2-7,TRBD2,.,TRBV7-8,CASTTRWTSFSYEQYF,TGTGCCAGCACCACCAGGTGGACTAGCTTCTCCTACGAGCAGTACTTC
TRBJ1-1,.,.,TRBV5-1,CASSLAEKNTEAFF,TGCGCCAGCAGCTTAGCGGAGAAGAACACTGAAGCTTTCTTT
TRBJ1-2,TRBD1,.,TRBV11-3,CASSPFGTATNYGYTF,TGTGCCAGCAGCCCATTCGGGACAGCAACTAACTATGGCTACACCTTC
TRBJ1-2,.,.,TRBV6-5,CASSYSGSHYGYTF,TGTGCCAGCAGTTACTCGGGCAGTCACTATGGCTACACCTTC
TRBJ2-1,.,.,TRBV2,CASNPGSRNEQFF,TGTGCCAGCAATCCCGGGAGTCGGAATGAGCAGTTCTTC
TRBJ1-6,.,.,TRBV7-6,CASSLGQLNSPLHF,TGTGCCAGCAGCTTAGGGCAGTTAAATTCACCCCTCCACTTT
TRBJ2-7,TRBD1,.,TRBV28,CASSHGGQGYYEQYF,TGTGCCAGCAGCCATGGGGGACAGGGCTACTACGAGCAGTACTTC
TRBJ2-7,.,once,TRBV5-6,CASSLVGRGAYEQYF,TGTGCCAGCAGCCTGGTGGGCAGGGGGGCATACGAGCAGTACTTC
TRBJ2-1,.,once,TRBV29-1,CSVSPAAKSYNEQFF,TGCAGCGTCTCCCCGGCGGCAAAAAGCTACAATGAGCAGTTCTTC
TRBJ1-4,.,.,TRBV6-5,CASTQRGVKGEKLFF,TGTGCCAGCACCCAACGGGGGGTTAAGGGTGAAAAACTGTTTTTT
TRBJ2-1,TRBD2,once,TRBV5-1,CASSGLAGGGNEQFF,TGCGCCAGCAGCGGGTTAGCGGGAGGGGGCAATGAGCAGTTCTTC
TRBJ2-7,TRBD1,.,TRBV4-3,CASSQVGTGGFYEQYF,TGCGCCAGCAGCCAAGTCGGGACAGGGGGCTTCTACGAGCAGTACTTC
TRBJ1-3,.,.,TRBV6-5,CASSRGISGNTIYF,TGTGCCAGCAGTCGGGGAATCTCTGGAAACACCATATATTTT
TRBJ1-2,.,.,TRBV30,CAWILVGGVDVGYTF,TGTGCCTGGATTCTTGTTGGGGGCGTGGATGTCGGCTACACCTTC
TRBJ2-1,TRBD2,.,TRBV10-3,CAIRGTSWEQFF,TGTGCCATCAGAGGGACTAGTTGGGAGCAGTTCTTC
TRBJ2-1,TRBD2,.,TRBV30,CALGTSGLNEQFF,TGTGCCCTCGGGACTAGCGGCCTCAATGAGCAGTTCTTC
TRBJ2-1,TRBD1,.,TRBV4-3,CASSQNRGPTYNEQFF,TGCGCCAGCAGCCAAAACAGGGGGCCGACCTACAATGAGCAGTTCTTC
TRBJ2-7,TRBD1,.,TRBV28,CASSPPDRGPYEQYF,TGTGCCAGCAGCCCACCGGACAGGGGGCCCTACGAGCAGTACTTC
TRBJ1-2,.,.,TRBV4-2,CASSREGDTYGYTF,TGTGCCAGCAGCCGCGAGGGGGACACCTATGGCTACACCTTC
TRBJ1-2,TRBD1,.,TRBV2,CASSPTGRDYGYTF,TGTGCCAGCAGTCCGACAGGGAGAGACTATGGCTACACCTTC
TRBJ1-5,.,.,TRBV9,CASSLTGDNQPQHF,TGTGCCAGCAGCCTCACCGGGGACAATCAGCCCCAGCATTTT
TRBJ2-7,.,.,TRBV7-9,CASSLNWAGRTYEQYF,TGTGCCAGCAGCTTAAATTGGGCAGGGAGGACCTACGAGCAGTACTTC
TRBJ1-5,.,.,TRBV7-9,CASSLSDNNQPQHF,TGTGCCAGCAGCTTATCGGACAACAATCAGCCCCAGCATTTT
TRBJ2-7,TRBD1,.,TRBV6-5,CASSYPQGANYEQYF,TGTGCCAGCAGTTACCCTCAGGGGGCAAACTACGAGCAGTACTTC
TRBJ1-5,.,.,TRBV27,CASSFTSSNQPQHF,TGTGCCAGCAGTTTCACCAGTAGCAATCAGCCCCAGCATTTT
TRBJ1-1,.,.,TRBV7-2,CASSRWTEAFF,TGTGCCAGCAGTCGGTGGACTGAAGCTTTCTTT
TRBJ2-7,.,.,TRBV5-8,CASSLQRRSLHEQYF,TGTGCCAGCAGCTTGCAGCGTCGAAGCCTCCACGAGCAGTACTTC
TRBJ2-2,TRBD2,.,TRBV10-2,CATLGGAGKGELFF,TGCGCCACCCTCGGGGGGGCCGGTAAAGGGGAGCTGTTTTTT
TRBJ2-7,TRBD2,.,TRBV29-1,CSVEPLAGRYEQYF,TGCAGCGTTGAACCCCTAGCGGGGAGATACGAGCAGTACTTC
TRBJ1-2,.,once,TRBV20-1,CSARGGHGYTF,TGCAGTGCTAGGGGGGGGCATGGCTACACCTTC
TRBJ2-7,.,.,TRBV25-1,CASSESDSWNEQYF,TGTGCCAGCAGTGAATCTGACTCGTGGAACGAGCAGTACTTC
TRBJ1-1,.,.,TRBV4-1,CASSRQLLNTEAFF,TGCGCCAGCAGCCGGCAACTATTGAACACTGAAGCTTTCTTT
TRBJ1-1,.,once,TRBV6-5,CASLGTDQEAFF,TGTGCCAGCCTCGGGACTGACCAAGAAGCTTTCTTT
TRBJ2-7,.,few,TRBV6-6,CASSPGVEQYF,TGTGCCAGCAGCCCGGGAGTCGAGCAGTACTTC
TRBJ2-7,.,few,TRBV29-1,CSVGAGEMQYF,TGCAGCGTTGGGGCAGGGGAAATGCAGTACTTC
TRBJ2-1,.,.,TRBV29-1,CSVEASGAGFNEQFF,TGCAGCGTTGAAGCTTCGGGAGCGGGTTTCAATGAGCAGTTCTTC
TRBJ1-1,.,.,TRBV5-1,CASSLVQSRTEAFF,TGCGCCAGCAGCTTAGTACAGAGTAGGACTGAAGCTTTCTTT
TRBJ2-5,TRBD2,.,TRBV5-1,CASSLSGRAEEETQYF,TGCGCCAGCAGCTTGAGCGGGAGGGCCGAGGAAGAGACCCAGTACTTC
TRBJ1-2,.,.,TRBV9,CASSEVGAGSYGYTF,TGTGCCAGCAGCGAGGTAGGGGCCGGGAGCTATGGCTACACCTTC
TRBJ1-2,TRBD1,.,TRBV27,CASSPGDRGGGYTF,TGTGCCAGCAGTCCCGGGGACAGGGGCGGTGGCTACACCTTC
TRBJ2-3,TRBD2,once,TRBV12-5,CASGPLAGGTDTQYF,TGTGCTAGTGGACCCCTAGCGGGAGGGACAGATACGCAGTATTTT
TRBJ2-5,.,few,TRBV5-8,CASRITAGAGRGETQYF,TGTGCCAGCAGAATAACGGCAGGGGCAGGTCGAGGGGAGACCCAGTACTTC
TRBJ2-5,.,.,TRBV4-2,CASSPNLGETQYF,TGTGCCAGCAGCCCGAACCTAGGAGAGACCCAGTACTTC
TRBJ1-2,TRBD1,.,TRBV12-5,CASGLYAGGGYTF,TGTGCTAGTGGTTTGTATGCAGGGGGCGGCTACACCTTC